Each of the 19 T cell receptor beta chains below was sequenced from the same sample in a study of blood T cells in healthy people across ages. A J-beta primer mix and a sample-barcoded 5' primer were used in a second PCR of about 7 to 12 cycles. MiXCR was run by TCRdb on the 5' RACE reads, yielding one entry per CDR3 protein. This repertoire shows some 940,000 distinct CDR3 sequences, 25% to 35% found once; its top ten account for roughly a tenth. These data were also reused for a study on T cells of mothers and their children.

Source material: blood. Source of these receptors: a woman in her thirties or forties in good health.

To note about this clonotype: This may be a read error: a much more frequent sequence differs by one nucleotide. The CDR3 protein is CVSSSTGGFGNEQFF. In DNA, the CDR3 is TGTGTTAGCAGCTCCACAGGGGGCTTTGGGAATGAGCAGTTCTTC. This rearrangement joins TRBV7-7 to TRBJ2-1; 9 bases map to TRBD1. The CDR3 spans 15 residues. Germline V CDR1 and CDR2: SSHAT, FNYEAQ (reference sequence).

The chain joins TRBV5-5 to TRBJ2-2, with 8 bases fitting TRBD1. Germline values: CDR1 SGHKS, CDR2 YYEKEE (reference sequence). The CDR3 totals 17 residues. Germline trimming cut 2 bases from V and 1 base from J; bases unmatched to any gene: 7. The CDR3 DNA sequence: TGTGCCAGCAGCTTCGGTCCGGGACAGGTGAACACCGGGGAGCTGTTTTTT. Amino acid sequence: CASSFGPGQVNTGELFF.

This clonotype was counted many times. The chain couples TRBV12-5 to TRBJ2-5, with D unresolved. This CDR3 comprises 13 residues. Germline values: CDR1 LGHNT, CDR2 FRNRAP. V was pared by 0 bases and J by 5 bases, with 7 bases between. The CDR3 region has the DNA TGTGCTAGTGGTTTGGTCTTGGGGGAGACCCAGTACTTC. It yields the protein CASGLVLGETQYF.

This clonotype was seen many times. The chain recombines TRBV10-3 with TRBJ1-2; TRBD1 is a possible D gene (5 bases). Trimming took 2 bases from V and 7 from J, leaving 17 bases between them. The CDR3 length is 15 residues. From germline, CDR1 is ENHRY and CDR2 SYGVKD. The CDR3 protein is CAISELEGLNSGYTF. The CDR3 coding sequence is TGTGCCATCAGTGAGCTGGAGGGGCTGAATAGTGGCTACACCTTC.

This clonotype was observed a handful of times. This sequence joins TRBV7-9 and TRBJ2-7; D perhaps matches TRBD2 (6 bases). CDR3 size: 14 residues. Between the trimmed V and J ends, which lost 0 bases and 3 bases, there was a span of 9 bases. The germline gives CDR1 SEHNR, CDR2 FQNEAQ (reference sequence). The CDR3 region is CASSLAEGFYEQYF. The CDR3 region has the DNA TGTGCCAGCAGCTTAGCGGAGGGGTTCTACGAGCAGTACTTC.

This chain links TRBV18 with TRBJ2-1; 8 positions agree with TRBD1. The CDR3 runs to 13 residues. From germline, CDR1 is KGHSH and CDR2 LQKENI. The junction had 5 bases not matched to a gene; V was cut back by 5 bases and J by 8 bases. The CDR3 region is CASSGQGLHEQFF. CDR3 nucleotide sequence: TGTGCCAGCTCAGGACAGGGTTTGCATGAGCAGTTCTTC.

Comments on this clonotype: The DNA is left out, because the CDR3 cannot be placed on it with certainty; the CDR3 is given as TCRdb lists it. The rearrangement links TRBV29-1 to TRBJ1-1; the D call TRBD1 from the table was never checked on the DNA. The CDR3 extends over 22 residues, inclusive of both ends. Germline CDR1 SQVTM, CDR2 ANQGSEA. CDR3 sequence reads: CSVKGGGSSYEQYFGPGTEAFF.

This rearrangement joins TRBV6-6 to TRBJ1-4; D is perhaps TRBD1 (6 bases). This CDR3 is built from 17 residues. The V gene lost 0 bases and the J gene lost 8 bases, with 19 bases spanning the gap. CDR1 is MNHNY and CDR2 is SVGAGI in the germline V gene (reference sequence). CDR3 nucleotides: TGTGCCAGCAGTTACTCGGGTCAGGGACAACTAGGAGAAAAACTGTTTTTT. Protein: CASSYSGQGQLGEKLFF.

This clonotype was seen just once. This chain connects TRBV20-1 to TRBJ2-3, with a weak D call TRBD1 (5 bases). Trimming pared 6 bases from V and 4 bases from J, leaving 17 bases between. The V gene's germline CDR1 is DFQATT and CDR2 SNEGSKA (reference sequence). The CDR3 loop spans 14 amino acids. The CDR3 region is CSAKGQAGADTQYF. As DNA, the CDR3 is TGCAGTGCAAAGGGGCAGGCTGGAGCAGATACGCAGTATTTT.

This clonotype has a handful of counts. The V and J genes are TRBV7-2 and TRBJ1-1; the D is unclear. Germline assignment: CDR1 SGHTA and CDR2 FQGNSA. This CDR3 comprises 12 residues. The V and J ends lost 1 base and 10 bases respectively, with 10 bases between them. The CDR3 region has the DNA TGTGCCAGCAGCTTAGACGTTAACTCAGCTTTCTTT. This sequence encodes CASSLDVNSAFF.

This clonotype was counted only a few times. The chain has TRBV18 and TRBJ2-1; 9 bases align to TRBD1. Germline values: CDR1 KGHSH, CDR2 LQKENI. The length of the CDR3 is 15 residues. The V gene end was trimmed by 3 bases and the J gene end by 8 bases; junction bases not matched to a gene: 8. Here the CDR3 DNA reads TGTGCCAGCTCACCCCCGGGACAGGGTCGGGATGAGCAGTTCTTC. Its protein is CASSPPGQGRDEQFF.

A few counts support this clonotype. V gene TRBV5-1 combines with J gene TRBJ2-3; 15 bases line up with TRBD2. V shed 4 bases and J 0 bases; nucleotides not matched to a gene: 6. Germline V lookup: CDR1 SGHRS, CDR2 YFSETQ. There are 18 residues in the CDR3. The CDR3 sequence is CASSPGLAGGRSTDTQYF. The CDR3 DNA reads as TGCGCCAGCAGCCCGGGACTAGCGGGGGGCCGTAGCACAGATACGCAGTATTTT.

The chain carries TRBV6-5 and TRBJ2-2; D remains ambiguous. Trimming shortened V by 2 bases and J by 5 bases, and 6 bases separated the two germline ends. Germline CDR1 and CDR2: MNHEY and SVGAGI. The CDR3 sequence is 13 residues long. The CDR3: CASSYGVTGELFF. For the CDR3, the DNA is TGTGCCAGCAGTTACGGGGTAACCGGGGAGCTGTTTTTT.

This clonotype has ten or more counts. The V and J genes are TRBV9 and TRBJ2-3; TRBD1 might be the D (5 bases). This CDR3 has 14 residues. Germline values: CDR1 SGDLS, CDR2 YYNGEE. Deletions cut 3 bases from V and 4 bases from J, with 12 bases between. CDR3 residues: CASSGRIRADTQYF. The DNA for the CDR3 is TGTGCCAGCAGCGGAAGGATCAGGGCAGATACGCAGTATTTT.

This clonotype was seen a handful of times. The CDR3 is CASSQGGGSLNSPLHF. The CDR3 DNA follows: TGCGCCAGCAGCCAGGGGGGCGGCAGCCTCAATTCACCCCTCCACTTT. The rearrangement links TRBV4-1 to TRBJ1-6; D is possibly TRBD1 (6 bases). This CDR3 spans 16 amino acids. The germline V gene has CDR1 MGHRA and CDR2 YSYEKL. V lost 3 bases and J 7 bases, leaving 16 bases between the germline ends.

The CDR3 sequence: CASSSMTSGGLEDTQYF. The CDR3 coding sequence is TGTGCCAGCAGTTCGATGACTAGCGGGGGACTAGAGGATACGCAGTATTTT. The J gene is TRBJ2-3, the V gene TRBV28; 12 bases are a match to TRBD2. CDR3 length equals 17 residues. The V and J ends lost 4 bases and 6 bases, in that order; junction bases with no gene match: 11. CDR1 and CDR2 (germline): MDHEN, SYDVKM.

This clonotype was seen a few times. The chain combines TRBV3-1 with TRBJ2-6; D may be TRBD1 (6 bases). V lost 6 bases and J lost 3, with 15 bases in between. The CDR3 is made up of 16 amino acids. Per germline, CDR1 LGHDT and CDR2 YNNKEL (reference sequence). CDR3 DNA sequence: TGTGCCAGCAGGCAAAGAACAGGGAGTGGGGCCAACGTCCTGACTTTC. This sequence encodes CASRQRTGSGANVLTF.

This clonotype was recorded at least ten times. A much more abundant neighbour one base away suggests this may be a read error. The J gene is TRBJ1-2, the V gene TRBV15; D not certain. This CDR3 is built from 13 residues. Germline CDR1 is LNHNV and CDR2 is YYDKDF (reference sequence). CDR3 sequence: CAASRAQVWGYTF. CDR3 bases: TGTGCCGCCAGCAGAGCGCAAGTCTGGGGCTACACCTTC.

This clonotype has just a few counts. The chain couples TRBV27 to TRBJ2-7; 7 bases are a match to TRBD1. The CDR3 is 16 residues long. V shed 4 bases and J 5 bases; nucleotides not matched to a gene: 14. Germline assignment: CDR1 MNHEY and CDR2 SMNVEV (reference sequence). The CDR3 DNA follows: TGTGCCAGCAGTTCCCTTGCAGGGGGTCTCGGGCACGAGCAGTACTTC. It codes for CASSSLAGGLGHEQYF.